Presented here are 3 T cell receptor beta chains from one specimen sequenced in a study of blood T cell repertoires in COVID-19. Using immunoSEQ multiplex PCR, the repertoire was profiled, and TCRdb retains in-frame clones only, with some absent. The table has roughly 14,000 clones, less than 75% seen once. The sample consisted of peripheral blood. The receptors here all came from a boy younger than 10 with active or convalescent COVID-19.

The chain employs TRBV30 and TRBJ1-1; TRBD1 is a possible D gene (5 bases). Trimming cost V 5 bases and J 5 bases, with 18 bases left between them. CDR1 is GTSNPN and CDR2 is SVGIG in the germline V gene (reference sequence). This CDR3 comprises 14 residues. The CDR3 bases are TGTGCCTGGGGACGGGCAGGGATCGGAACTGAAGCTTTCTTT. Protein product: CAWGRAGIGTEAFF.

The V call is TRBV5-1, the J call TRBJ1-2; no clear D. Germline V CDR1 and CDR2: SGHRS, YFSETQ. V was shortened by 3 bases and J by 4 bases, with 16 bases between the two germline ends. The CDR3 is 15 amino acids. The CDR3: CASSSHTGLSYGYTF. CDR3 nucleotides: TGCGCCAGCAGCTCACACACCGGACTCAGCTATGGCTACACCTTC.

The V gene is TRBV7-2, the J gene TRBJ2-7; 7 positions match TRBD2. V trimming: 1 base; J trimming: 0 bases; junction bases outside the gene matches: 15. Germline V CDR1 and CDR2: SGHTA, FQGNSA. The CDR3 is made up of 19 amino acids. The CDR3 bases are TGTGCCAGCAGCTTAGTTGGGAATATACGGCGGGGGAGCTCCTACGAGCAGTACTTC. This codes for CASSLVGNIRRGSSYEQYF.